Listed here are 9 T cell receptor beta chains from one sample, sequenced in a study of blood T cells in healthy people across ages. A second about 7 to 12 cycle PCR used barcoded and J-beta primers. Each CDR3 protein is one row after TCRdb ran MiXCR on the 5' RACE reads. The sample lists hundreds of thousands of distinct CDR3 sequences; around two fifths were seen once. The sample consisted of blood. Receptors originate from a man aged 60-69 years in good health.

Concerning this clonotype: A much larger clone lies a single base off, so this may be a read error. This sequence joins TRBV7-2 and TRBJ2-3, with D possibly being TRBD2 (6 bases). V was pared by 5 bases and J by 3 bases, with 15 bases between. Germline V gene data show CDR1 as SGHTA and CDR2 as FQGNSA. The CDR3 has 15 amino acids. The chain's CDR3 is CASSRARGGTDTQYF. The DNA of the CDR3 is TGTGCCAGCAGCCGCGCGCGGGGCGGGACAGATACGCAGTATTTT.

The chain joins TRBV6-5 to TRBJ2-5; 14 nucleotides agree with TRBD2. Per the germline V gene, CDR1 is MNHEY and CDR2 is SVGAGI. The CDR3 sequence is 18 residues long. The V gene end was trimmed by 4 bases and the J gene end by 4 bases; junction bases not matched to a gene: 11. The CDR3 loop is CASSSPGLAGESRETQYF. In nucleotides, the CDR3 is TGTGCCAGCAGTTCACCGGGACTAGCGGGGGAATCACGAGAGACCCAGTACTTC.

This chain joins TRBV29-1 and TRBJ2-3; D gene ambiguous. CDR1 and CDR2 (germline): SQVTM, ANQGSEA. This CDR3 contains 12 residues. Trimming stripped 4 bases from V and 8 bases from J, with 13 bases between. The CDR3 here is CSVARGVGTQYF. DNA of the CDR3: TGCAGCGTTGCCCGTGGCGTGGGTACGCAGTATTTT.

This clonotype was observed a handful of times. The chain couples TRBV29-1 to TRBJ1-2, with D hard to call. V dropped 4 bases and J dropped 4 bases, with 7 bases sitting between them. CDR3 length: 11 amino acids. Germline V gene sequence: CDR1 SQVTM, CDR2 ANQGSEA. In nucleotides, the CDR3 is TGCAGCGTTGTAGGTAGCTATGGCTACACCTTC. Its translation: CSVVGSYGYTF.

This clonotype was counted only a few times. The chain joins TRBV11-3 to TRBJ2-4; TRBD2 matches at 10 bases. CDR3 length: 18 amino acids. Trimming took 5 bases from V and 2 from J; bases not matched to a gene: 12. The germline V gene encodes CDR1 SGHNT and CDR2 YENEEA. The CDR3 region is CASSQGGASGGTKNIQYF. The CDR3 DNA reads TGTGCCAGCAGCCAAGGGGGTGCTAGCGGGGGAACCAAAAACATTCAGTACTTC. Variable domain in full (rest from reference TRBV11-3 and TRBJ2-4): EAGVVQSPRYKIIEKKQPVAFWCNPISGHNTLYWYLQNLGQGPELLIRYENEEAVDDSQLPKDRFSAERLKGVDSTLKIQPAELGDSAVYLCASSQGGASGGTKNIQYFGAGTRLSVL.

The chain recombines TRBV15 with TRBJ2-2; 8 nucleotides agree with TRBD1. CDR1 is LNHNV and CDR2 is YYDKDF in the germline V gene (reference sequence). Trimming removed 0 bases from V and 1 base from J; junction bases left unmatched: 1. The CDR3 runs 16 residues. The CDR3 is CATSRDGTGNTGELFF. The CDR3 DNA sequence: TGTGCCACCAGCAGAGACGGGACAGGGAACACCGGGGAGCTGTTTTTT.

This clonotype was found a few times. The V and J genes are TRBV7-2 and TRBJ2-1; perhaps TRBD2 as D (7 bases). CDR1 is SGHTA, CDR2 FQGNSA, per germline. The CDR3 totals 16 residues. V was trimmed by 4 bases and J by 6 bases, leaving 19 bases between them. The CDR3 bases are TGTGCCAGCAGCTGGGGGGGCAGGGGTGGGAGCAATGAGCAGTTCTTC. It translates to CASSWGGRGGSNEQFF.

This clonotype was counted between two and nine times. The V gene is TRBV12-3 or TRBV12-4, the J gene TRBJ1-5; D unresolved. Trimming cost V 3 bases and J 9 bases, with 12 bases left between them. This CDR3 contains 13 residues. CDR3 in amino acids: CASSFSGVAPQHF. The CDR3 DNA is TGTGCCAGCAGTTTTTCTGGGGTGGCGCCCCAGCATTTT.

The chain combines TRBV20-1 with TRBJ2-1, with 11 bases aligning to TRBD2. This CDR3 region has 15 residues. Germline CDR1 is DFQATT and CDR2 is SNEGSKA (reference sequence). Unmatched junction bases numbered 4, after V lost 0 bases and J lost 6 bases. The CDR3 loop reads CSAREGSGGANEQFF. CDR3 coding DNA: TGCAGTGCTAGAGAGGGTAGCGGGGGGGCCAATGAGCAGTTCTTC.